Given below is one TCR beta chain in context. The V end was cut by 3 bases, the J end by 0 bases, with 8 bases between. CDR1 MDHEN and CDR2 SYDVKM come from the germline V gene. This CDR3 is built from 14 residues. These data belong to a study of cytomegalovirus exposure and HLA in healthy donors. PCR was performed using 60 Vbeta and 13 Jbeta primers. Profiled with immunoSEQ multiplex PCR; TCRdb holds only in-frame clones, not every one. The table has about 140,000 clones, 70% to 85% seen once; the top ten hold 1.9%. This chain uses TRBV28 with TRBJ1-1; D call uncertain. The sample comprised PBMCs. The clonotype was recovered from a woman between 40 and 55 years old in good health and CMV-seronegative. The CDR3 nucleotides are TGTGCCAGCAGTTTTCCGCCTATGAACACTGAAGCTTTCTTT. This translates into CASSFPPMNTEAFF.